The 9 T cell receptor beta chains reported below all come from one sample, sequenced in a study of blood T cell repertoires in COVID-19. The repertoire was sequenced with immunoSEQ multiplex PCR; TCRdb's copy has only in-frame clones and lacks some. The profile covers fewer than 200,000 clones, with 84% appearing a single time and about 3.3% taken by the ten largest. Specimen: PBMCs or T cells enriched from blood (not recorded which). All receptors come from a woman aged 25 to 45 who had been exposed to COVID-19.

The CDR3 here is CATSRDVGGINYGYTF. The CDR3 DNA sequence: TGTGCCACCAGCAGAGATGTGGGAGGGATTAACTATGGCTACACCTTC. The genes are TRBV15 and TRBJ1-2, with D uncertain. Trimming removed 0 bases at V and 1 base at J, with 12 bases between. This CDR3 has 16 amino acids. CDR1 is LNHNV and CDR2 is YYDKDF in the germline V gene (reference sequence).

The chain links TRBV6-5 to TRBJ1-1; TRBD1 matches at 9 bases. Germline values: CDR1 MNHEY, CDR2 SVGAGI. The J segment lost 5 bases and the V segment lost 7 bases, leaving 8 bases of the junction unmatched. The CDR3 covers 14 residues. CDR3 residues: CASILQGAVTEAFF. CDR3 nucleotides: TGTGCCAGCATACTACAGGGGGCTGTTACTGAAGCTTTCTTT.

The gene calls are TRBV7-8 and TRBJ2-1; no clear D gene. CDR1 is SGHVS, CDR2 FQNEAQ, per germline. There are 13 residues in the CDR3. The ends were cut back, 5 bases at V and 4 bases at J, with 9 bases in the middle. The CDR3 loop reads CASSPPEYNEQFF. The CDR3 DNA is TGTGCCAGCAGCCCGCCCGAGTACAATGAGCAGTTCTTC. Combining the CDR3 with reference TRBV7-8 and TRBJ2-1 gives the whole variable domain GAGVSQSPRYKVAKRGQDVALRCDPISGHVSLFWYQQALGQGPEFLTYFQNEAQLDKSGLPSDRFFAERPEGSVSTLKIQRTQQEDSAVYLCASSPPEYNEQFFGPGTRLTVL.

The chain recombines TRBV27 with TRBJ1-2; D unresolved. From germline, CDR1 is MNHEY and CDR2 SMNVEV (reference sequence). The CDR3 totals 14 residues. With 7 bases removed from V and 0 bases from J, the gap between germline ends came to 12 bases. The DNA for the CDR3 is TGTGCCAGCAAGCCCCGTCGCCCTAACTATGGCTACACCTTC. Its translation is CASKPRRPNYGYTF.

CDR3 in amino acids: CASSLAALGQPQHF. Written as DNA, the CDR3 is TGTGCCAGCAGTTTAGCGGCCCTTGGGCAGCCCCAGCATTTT. V usage is TRBV27 and J usage is TRBJ1-5; D unresolved. V shed 2 bases and J shed 7 bases, with 12 bases lying between them. The CDR3 contains 14 residues. CDR1 and CDR2 (germline): MNHEY, SMNVEV (reference sequence).

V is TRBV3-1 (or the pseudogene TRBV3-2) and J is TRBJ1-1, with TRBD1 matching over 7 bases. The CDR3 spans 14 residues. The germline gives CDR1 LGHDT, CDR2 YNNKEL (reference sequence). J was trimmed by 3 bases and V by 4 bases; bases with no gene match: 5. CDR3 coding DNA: TGTGCCAGCAGCCGCCGGGACAGAGACACTGAAGCTTTCTTT. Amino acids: CASSRRDRDTEAFF.

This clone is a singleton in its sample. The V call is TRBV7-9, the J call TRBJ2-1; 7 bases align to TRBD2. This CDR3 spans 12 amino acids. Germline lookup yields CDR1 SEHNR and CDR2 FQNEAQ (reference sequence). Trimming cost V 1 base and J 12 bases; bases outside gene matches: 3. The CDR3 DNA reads TGTGCCAGCAGCTTAGTGGGGGGGTGGCAGTTCTTC. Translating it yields CASSLVGGWQFF.

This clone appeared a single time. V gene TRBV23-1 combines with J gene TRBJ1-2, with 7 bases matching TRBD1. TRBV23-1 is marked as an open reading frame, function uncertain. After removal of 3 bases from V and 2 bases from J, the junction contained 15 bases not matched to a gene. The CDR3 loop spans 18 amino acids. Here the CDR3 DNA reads TGCGCCAGCAGTCATTCCGACAATTGGACAGGTACCAACTATGGCTACACCTTC. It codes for CASSHSDNWTGTNYGYTF.

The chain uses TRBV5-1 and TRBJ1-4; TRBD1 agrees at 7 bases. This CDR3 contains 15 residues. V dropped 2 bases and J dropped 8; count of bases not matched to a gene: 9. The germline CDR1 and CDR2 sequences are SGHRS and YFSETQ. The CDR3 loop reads CASSFTDRVGEKLFF. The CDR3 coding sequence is TGCGCCAGCAGCTTCACCGACAGGGTCGGGGAAAAACTGTTTTTT.